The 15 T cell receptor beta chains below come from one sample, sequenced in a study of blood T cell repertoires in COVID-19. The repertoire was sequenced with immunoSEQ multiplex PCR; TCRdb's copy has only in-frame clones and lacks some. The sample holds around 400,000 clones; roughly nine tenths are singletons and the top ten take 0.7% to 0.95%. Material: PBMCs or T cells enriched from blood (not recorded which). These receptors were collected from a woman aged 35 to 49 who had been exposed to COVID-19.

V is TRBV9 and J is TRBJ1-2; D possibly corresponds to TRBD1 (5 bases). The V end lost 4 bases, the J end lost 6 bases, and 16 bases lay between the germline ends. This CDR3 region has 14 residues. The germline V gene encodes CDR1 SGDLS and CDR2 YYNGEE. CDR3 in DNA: TGTGCCAGCAGCCCCGGGACTCCAACGGATGGCTACACCTTC. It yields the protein CASSPGTPTDGYTF.

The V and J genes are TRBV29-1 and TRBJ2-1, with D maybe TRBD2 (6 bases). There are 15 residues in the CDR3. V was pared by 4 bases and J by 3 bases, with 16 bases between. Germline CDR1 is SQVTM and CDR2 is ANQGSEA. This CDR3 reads CSVGGGGIFYNEQFF. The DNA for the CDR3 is TGCAGCGTTGGGGGTGGAGGGATCTTCTACAATGAGCAGTTCTTC.

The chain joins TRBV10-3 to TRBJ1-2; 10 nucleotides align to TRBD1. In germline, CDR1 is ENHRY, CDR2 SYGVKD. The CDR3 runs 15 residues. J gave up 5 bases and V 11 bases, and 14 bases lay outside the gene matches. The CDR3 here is CAVSLGQGSNYGYTF. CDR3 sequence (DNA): TGTGCCGTAAGCTTGGGACAGGGGAGCAATTATGGCTACACCTTC.

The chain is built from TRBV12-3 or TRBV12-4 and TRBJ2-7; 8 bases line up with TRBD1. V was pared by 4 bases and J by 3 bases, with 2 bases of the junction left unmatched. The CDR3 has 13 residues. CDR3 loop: CASSSRGHYEQYF. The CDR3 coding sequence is TGTGCCAGCAGTTCCAGGGGGCACTACGAGCAGTACTTC.

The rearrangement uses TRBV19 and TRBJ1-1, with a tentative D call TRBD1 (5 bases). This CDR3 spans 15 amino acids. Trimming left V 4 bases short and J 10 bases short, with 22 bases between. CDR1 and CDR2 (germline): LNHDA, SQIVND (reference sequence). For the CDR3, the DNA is TGTGCCAGTAGTACGTCGTTGACAGCTCGTAAAGGAGCTTTCTTT. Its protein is CASSTSLTARKGAFF.

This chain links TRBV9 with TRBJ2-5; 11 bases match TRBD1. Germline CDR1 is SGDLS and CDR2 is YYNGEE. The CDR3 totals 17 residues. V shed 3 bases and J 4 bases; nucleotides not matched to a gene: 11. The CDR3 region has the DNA TGTGCCAGCAGCGCCGGGACAGGGGGGAGTTTGCGAGAGACCCAGTACTTC. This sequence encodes CASSAGTGGSLRETQYF.

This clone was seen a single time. CDR3 sequence reads: CASTRGGSGNEKLFF. The CDR3 nucleotides read TGTGCCAGCACCCGGGGGGGCAGTGGTAATGAAAAACTGTTTTTT. V and J are TRBV5-4 and TRBJ1-4; the D gene is possibly TRBD1 (6 bases). The CDR3 sequence is 15 residues long. CDR1 is SGHNT and CDR2 is YYREEE in the germline V gene (reference sequence). V was pared by 6 bases and J by 4 bases, with 16 bases between.

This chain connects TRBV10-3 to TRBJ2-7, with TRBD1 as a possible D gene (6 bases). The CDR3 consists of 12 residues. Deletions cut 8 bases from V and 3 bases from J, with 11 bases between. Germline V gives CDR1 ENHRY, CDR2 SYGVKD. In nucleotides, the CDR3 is TGTGCCATCGGTAAACAGGGCTACGAGCAGTACTTC. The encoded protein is CAIGKQGYEQYF.

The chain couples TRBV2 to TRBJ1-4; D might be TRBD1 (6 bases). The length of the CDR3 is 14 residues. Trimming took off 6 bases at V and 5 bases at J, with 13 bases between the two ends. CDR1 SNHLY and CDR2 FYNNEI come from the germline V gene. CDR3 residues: CASRVPRGNEKLFF. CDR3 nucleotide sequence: TGTGCCAGCAGGGTTCCAAGGGGGAATGAAAAACTGTTTTTT.

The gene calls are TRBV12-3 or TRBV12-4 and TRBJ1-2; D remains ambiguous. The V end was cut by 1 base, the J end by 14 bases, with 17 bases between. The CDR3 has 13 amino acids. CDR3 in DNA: TGTGCCAGCAGTTTAGTTTTAGGCAGGCCTAAGACCTTC. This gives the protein CASSLVLGRPKTF.

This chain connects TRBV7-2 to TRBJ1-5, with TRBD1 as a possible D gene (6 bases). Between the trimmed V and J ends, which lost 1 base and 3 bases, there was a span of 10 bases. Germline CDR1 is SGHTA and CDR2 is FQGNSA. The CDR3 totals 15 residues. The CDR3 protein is CASSLGGRNNQPQHF. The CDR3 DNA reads TGTGCCAGCAGCTTAGGGGGGCGGAACAATCAGCCCCAGCATTTT. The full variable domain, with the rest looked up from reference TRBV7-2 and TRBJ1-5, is GAGVSQSPSNKVTEKGKDVELRCDPISGHTALYWYRQSLGQGLEFLIYFQGNSAPDKSGLPSDRFSAERTGGSVSTLTIQRTQQEDSAVYLCASSLGGRNNQPQHFGDGTRLSIL.

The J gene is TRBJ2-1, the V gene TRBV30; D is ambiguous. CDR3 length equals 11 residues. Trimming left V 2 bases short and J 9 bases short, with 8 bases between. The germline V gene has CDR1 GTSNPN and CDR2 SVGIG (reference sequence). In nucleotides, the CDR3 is TGTGCCTGGAGTAGAGGAATTGAGCAGTTCTTC. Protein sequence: CAWSRGIEQFF.

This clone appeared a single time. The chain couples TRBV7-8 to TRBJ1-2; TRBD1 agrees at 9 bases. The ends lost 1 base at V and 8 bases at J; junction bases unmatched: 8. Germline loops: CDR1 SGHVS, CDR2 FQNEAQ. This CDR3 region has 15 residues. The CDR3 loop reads CASSLEGTGMGGYTF. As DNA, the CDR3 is TGTGCCAGCAGCTTAGAGGGGACAGGGATGGGGGGCTACACCTTC.

CDR3 sequence: CASSQGTNRGSTEAFF. The CDR3 DNA follows: TGCGCCAGCAGCCAAGGTACGAACAGGGGTTCAACTGAAGCTTTCTTT. V gene TRBV4-3 combines with J gene TRBJ1-1; 7 positions agree with TRBD1. The CDR3 spans 16 residues. Germline-derived CDR1 and CDR2 are LGHNA and YSLEER. V was clipped by 1 base and J by 5 bases; unmatched bases: 10.

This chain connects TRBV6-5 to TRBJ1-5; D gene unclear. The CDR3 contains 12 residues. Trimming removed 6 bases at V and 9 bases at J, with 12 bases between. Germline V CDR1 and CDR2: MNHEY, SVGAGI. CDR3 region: CASSLNGGPQHF. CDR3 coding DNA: TGTGCCAGCAGCCTGAATGGAGGGCCCCAGCATTTT.